This T cell receptor beta chain was profiled in a study of shared clonotypes between healthy human individuals. The study, taken as a whole, reports: Sorted-subset sequencing, rarefaction showed, was incomplete despite large depth.

A remark on this clone: Its matching antigen is unknown.

Only Caucasian adults living in Nashville, Tennessee served as donors. TCRdb's table, derived via immunoSEQ multiplex PCR, lists solely in-frame clones and lacks some. Of over 700,000 clones in the sample, over 60% were seen once. CDR1 is SGHRS and CDR2 is YFSETQ in the germline V gene. The V end was cut by 0 bases, the J end by 4 bases, with 13 bases between. CDR3 size: 15 residues. Material: memory CD4+ T cells sorted from blood. Documented subset: CD45RA-negative fraction. The chain employs TRBV5-1 and TRBJ2-5, with D possibly TRBD2 on 5 matching bases. The TCR originated in a woman aged 25 to 39 in good health. Here the CDR3 reads CASSLVANKGETQYF. The CDR3 coding sequence is TGCGCCAGCAGCTTGGTAGCGAACAAGGGAGAGACCCAGTACTTC.